This T cell receptor (beta chain) was recovered during a study of blood T cell repertoires in COVID-19. Looking at the study overall: COVID-19 samples collected from the United States, Italy and Spain covered acute and convalescent phases.

The CDR3 extends over 15 amino acids. Trimming left V 5 bases short and J 0 bases short, with 13 bases between. CDR1 is MNHEY and CDR2 is SVGEGT in the germline V gene. Here immunoSEQ multiplex PCR was the method, and the copy in TCRdb shows in-frame clones only, minus some. The sample has about 130,000 clones; around 80% are singletons. This TCR derives from a man aged 70 or older with acute or convalescent COVID-19. Material: peripheral blood. The chain links TRBV6-2 or TRBV6-3 to TRBJ1-2, with D possibly being TRBD1 (5 bases). This chain's CDR3 is CASSPYRPTNYGYTF. Here the CDR3 DNA reads TGTGCCAGCAGTCCCTACAGGCCGACTAACTATGGCTACACCTTC.